This TCR beta chain came from a study of blood T cell repertoires in COVID-19. Study information: T cells, B-cell-depleted T cells, or PBMCs provided the cDNA or gDNA that served as material.

Original methodology: The assay estimated nucleated cells by amplifying reference gene primers. The assay was immunoSEQ multiplex PCR, and TCRdb's table has in-frame clones only and misses some. That table is the source of V, J and clone size, and D and trimming were worked out from the DNA. The table records about 50,000 clones, around 73% of them present only once. Residents of about two dozen US areas, aged roughly 18 to 89 years, made up the participants. The receptor's source is a woman between 45 and 65 years old with acute COVID-19. Material for sequencing was PBMCs or T cells enriched from blood (not recorded which).

CDR3 residues: CASSLEGLDNEQFF. In nucleotides, the CDR3 is TGTGCCAGCAGCTTAGAGGGACTAGACAATGAGCAGTTCTTC. The chain carries TRBV13 and TRBJ2-1; 8 bases match TRBD2. The CDR3 length is 14 residues. Losses at the gene ends were 1 base for V and 5 bases for J; bases not matched to a gene: 1. Germline CDR1 and CDR2: PRHDT and FYEKMQ (reference sequence). The full variable domain, rest sourced from reference TRBV13 and TRBJ2-1, is AAGVIQSPRHLIKEKRETATLKCYPIPRHDTVYWYQQGPGQDPQFLISFYEKMQSDKGSIPDRFSAQQFSDYHSELNMSSLELGDSALYFCASSLEGLDNEQFFGPGTRLTVL.